The clone carrying this T cell receptor beta chain has a handful of counts. The antigen remains undetermined. Nominal health characterized the donors when sampled, though unrecorded immune exposures were likely. The data stem from a study of cytomegalovirus exposure and HLA in healthy donors. Overall study results and limits: For presence/absence analyses, sequencing depth was assumed to be roughly uniform across donors.

V was clipped by 0 bases and J by 0 bases; unmatched bases: 5. This CDR3 region has 16 residues. CDR1 is SGHNT and CDR2 is YYREEE in the germline V gene (reference sequence). Primers for the PCR totalled 60 Vbeta and 13 Jbeta. Authors' processing steps: The authors later counted approximately 80 million unique TCR beta chains, 9 million to 14 million of them shared. The assay was immunoSEQ multiplex PCR, and TCRdb's table has in-frame clones only and misses some. V and J calls and clone size follow that table, whereas D and trimming were derived from the DNA. The sample lists tens of thousands of clones; roughly 86% were seen once.

Sequencing was performed on PBMCs. The source is a man aged 18 to 29 in good health and CMV-seronegative. The chain carries TRBV5-4 and TRBJ2-5, with 7 bases aligning to TRBD1. The CDR3 DNA reads as TGTGCCAGCAGCTTGGGCATAACAGGGGACCAAGAGACCCAGTACTTC. Translating gives CASSLGITGDQETQYF.